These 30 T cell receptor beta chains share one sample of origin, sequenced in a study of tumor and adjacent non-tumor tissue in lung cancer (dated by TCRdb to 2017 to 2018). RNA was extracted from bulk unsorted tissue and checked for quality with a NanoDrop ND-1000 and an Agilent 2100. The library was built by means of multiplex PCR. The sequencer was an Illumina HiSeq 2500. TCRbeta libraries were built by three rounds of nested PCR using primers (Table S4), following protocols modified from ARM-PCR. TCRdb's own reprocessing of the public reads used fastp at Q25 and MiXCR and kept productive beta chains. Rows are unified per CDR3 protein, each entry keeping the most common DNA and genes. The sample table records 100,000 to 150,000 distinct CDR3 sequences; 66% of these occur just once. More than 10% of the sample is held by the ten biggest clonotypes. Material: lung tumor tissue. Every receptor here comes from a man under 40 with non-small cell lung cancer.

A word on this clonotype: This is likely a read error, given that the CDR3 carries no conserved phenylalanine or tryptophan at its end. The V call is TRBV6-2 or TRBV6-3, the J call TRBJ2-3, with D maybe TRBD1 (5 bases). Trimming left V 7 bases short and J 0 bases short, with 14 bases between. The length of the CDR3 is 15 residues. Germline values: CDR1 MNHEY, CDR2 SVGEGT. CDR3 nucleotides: TGTGCCAGCAACGACAGTGGATTTAGCACAGATACGCAGTATATT. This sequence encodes CASNDSGFSTDTQYI.

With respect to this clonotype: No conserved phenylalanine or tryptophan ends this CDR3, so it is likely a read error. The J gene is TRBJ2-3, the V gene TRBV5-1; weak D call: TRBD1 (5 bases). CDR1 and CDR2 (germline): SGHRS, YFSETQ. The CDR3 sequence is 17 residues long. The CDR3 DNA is TGCGCCAACAGCTTGGCCTGGGCACCCAGGGGCACAGATACGCAGTATTTA. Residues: CANSLAWAPRGTDTQYL.

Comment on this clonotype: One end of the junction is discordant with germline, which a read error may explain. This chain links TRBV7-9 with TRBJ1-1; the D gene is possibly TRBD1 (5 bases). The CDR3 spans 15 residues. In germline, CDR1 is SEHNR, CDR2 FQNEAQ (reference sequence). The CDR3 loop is CASSLGWGKGTEAFF. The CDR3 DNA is TGTGCCAGCAGCTTAGGCTGGGGCAAAGGTACTGAGGCTTTCTTT.

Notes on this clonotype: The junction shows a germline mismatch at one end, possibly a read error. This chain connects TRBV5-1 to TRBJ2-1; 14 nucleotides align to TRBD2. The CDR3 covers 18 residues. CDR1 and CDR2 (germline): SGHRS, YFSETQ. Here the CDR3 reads CASSLQPGLAGDYNEEFF. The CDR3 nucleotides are TGCGCCAGCAGCTTACAACCGGGACTAGCGGGGGACTACAATGAGGAGTTCTTC.

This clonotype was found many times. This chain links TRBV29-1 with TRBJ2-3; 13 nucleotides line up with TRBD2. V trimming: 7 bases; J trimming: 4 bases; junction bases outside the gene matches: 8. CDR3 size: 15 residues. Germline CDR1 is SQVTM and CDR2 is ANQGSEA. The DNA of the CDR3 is TGCAGCGCTAACGGACTAGCGGGAGCCCCAGATACGCAGTATTTT. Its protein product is CSANGLAGAPDTQYF.

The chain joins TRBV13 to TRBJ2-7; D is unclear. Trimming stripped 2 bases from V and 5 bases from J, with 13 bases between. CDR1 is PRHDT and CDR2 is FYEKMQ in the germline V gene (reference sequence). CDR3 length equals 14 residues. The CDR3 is CASSLSPVLHEQYF. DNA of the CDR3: TGTGCCAGCAGCTTATCGCCAGTGCTACACGAGCAGTACTTC.

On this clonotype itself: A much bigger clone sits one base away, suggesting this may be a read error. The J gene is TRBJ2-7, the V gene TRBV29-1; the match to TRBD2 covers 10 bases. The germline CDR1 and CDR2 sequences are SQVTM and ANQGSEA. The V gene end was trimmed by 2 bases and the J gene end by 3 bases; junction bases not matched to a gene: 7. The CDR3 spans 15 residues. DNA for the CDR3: TGCAGCGTTGAACAGAGTCTAGCGGGAGTCTACGAGCAGTACTTC. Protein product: CSVEQSLAGVYEQYF.

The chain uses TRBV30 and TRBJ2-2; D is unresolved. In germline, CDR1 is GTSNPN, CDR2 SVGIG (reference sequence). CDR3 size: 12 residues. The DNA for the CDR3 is TGTGACCTGACTGGAAACACCGGGGAGCTGTTTTTT. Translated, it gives CDLTGNTGELFF.

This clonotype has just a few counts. The CDR3 reads CASSYAGQIFYGYTF. The CDR3 region has the DNA TGTGCCAGCAGTTACGCGGGACAGATTTTCTATGGCTACACCTTC. V and J are TRBV6-2 or TRBV6-3 and TRBJ1-2; TRBD1 matches at 7 bases. The CDR3 covers 15 residues. From germline, CDR1 is MNHEY and CDR2 SVGEGT. The junction had 7 bases not matched to a gene; V was cut back by 2 bases and J by 4 bases.

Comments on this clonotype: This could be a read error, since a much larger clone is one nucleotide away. CDR3 loop: CASSYSITTRNEAFF. CDR3 coding DNA: TGTGCCAGCAGTTACTCGATCACCACCCGCAATGAAGCTTTCTTT. The genes are TRBV6-5 and TRBJ1-1; D gene unclear. Germline CDR1 reads MNHEY; CDR2 reads SVGAGI. This CDR3 spans 15 amino acids. V lost 0 bases and J 7 bases, leaving 15 bases between the germline ends.

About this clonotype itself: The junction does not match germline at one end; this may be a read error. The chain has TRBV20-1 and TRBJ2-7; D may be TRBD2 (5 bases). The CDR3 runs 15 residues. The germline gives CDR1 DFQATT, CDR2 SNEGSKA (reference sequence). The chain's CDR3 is CSTNGIGGYRYEQYF. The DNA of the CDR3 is TGCAGTACTAACGGGATTGGTGGTTATCGCTACGAGCAATACTTC.

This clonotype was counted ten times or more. The DNA of the CDR3 is TGCAGTGCAGATGACAGGGTACGACATGAAAAACTGTTTTTT. Translation: CSADDRVRHEKLFF. V and J are TRBV20-1 and TRBJ1-4; TRBD1 aligns across 7 bases. With V trimmed by 6 bases and J by 6 bases, 10 bases remained unmatched. Germline CDR1 DFQATT, CDR2 SNEGSKA (reference sequence). The CDR3 is 14 residues long.

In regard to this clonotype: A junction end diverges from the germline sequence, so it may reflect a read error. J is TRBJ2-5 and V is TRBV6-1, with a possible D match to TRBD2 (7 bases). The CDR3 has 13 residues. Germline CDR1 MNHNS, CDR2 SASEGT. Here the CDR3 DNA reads TGTGCCAGCAGGAGTGGGGGGGCAGAGACCCATTACTTC. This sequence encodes CASRSGGAETHYF.

The CDR3 is CASSQGSLTEAFF. DNA for the CDR3: TGCGCCAGCAGCCAAGGTTCACTTACTGAAGCTTTCTTT. The chain has TRBV4-1 and TRBJ1-1, with D hard to call. There are 13 residues in the CDR3. Germline V lookup: CDR1 MGHRA, CDR2 YSYEKL. Trimming pared 1 base from V and 5 bases from J, leaving 8 bases between.

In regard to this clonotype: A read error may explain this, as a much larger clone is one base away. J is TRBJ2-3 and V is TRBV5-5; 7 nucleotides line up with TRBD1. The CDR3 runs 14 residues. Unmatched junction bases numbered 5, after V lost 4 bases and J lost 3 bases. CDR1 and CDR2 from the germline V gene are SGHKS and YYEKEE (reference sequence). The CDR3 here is CASSTGQSTDTQYF. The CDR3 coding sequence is TGTGCCAGCAGCACGGGACAGAGTACAGATACGCAGTATTTT.

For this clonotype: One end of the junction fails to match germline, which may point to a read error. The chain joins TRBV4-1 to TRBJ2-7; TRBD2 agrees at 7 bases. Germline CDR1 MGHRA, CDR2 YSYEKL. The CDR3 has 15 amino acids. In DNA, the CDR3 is TGCGGCAGCCAAGATGAGACGGGAGGTACGTACGAGCAGTACTTC. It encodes CGSQDETGGTYEQYF.

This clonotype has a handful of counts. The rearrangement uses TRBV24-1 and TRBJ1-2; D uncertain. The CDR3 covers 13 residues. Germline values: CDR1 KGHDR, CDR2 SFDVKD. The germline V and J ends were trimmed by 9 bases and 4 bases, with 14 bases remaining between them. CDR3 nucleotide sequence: TGTGCCACCTGGGATCCAGTCTCCTATGGCTACACCTTC. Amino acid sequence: CATWDPVSYGYTF.

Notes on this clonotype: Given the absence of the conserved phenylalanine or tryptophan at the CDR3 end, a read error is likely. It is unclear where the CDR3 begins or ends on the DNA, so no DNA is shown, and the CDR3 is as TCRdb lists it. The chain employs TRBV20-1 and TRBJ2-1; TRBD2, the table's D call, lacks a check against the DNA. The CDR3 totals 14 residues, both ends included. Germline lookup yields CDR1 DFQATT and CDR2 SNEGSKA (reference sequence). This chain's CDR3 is CSARLAPAHNEQLL.

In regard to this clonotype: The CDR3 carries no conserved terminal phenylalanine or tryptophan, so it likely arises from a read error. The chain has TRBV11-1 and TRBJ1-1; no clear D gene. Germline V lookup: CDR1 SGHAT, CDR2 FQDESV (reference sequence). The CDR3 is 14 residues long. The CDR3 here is CASSPDALNTEAFY. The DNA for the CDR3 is TGTGCCAGCAGTCCTGACGCATTGAACACTGAGGCTTTCTAT.

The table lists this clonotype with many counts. CDR3 amino acids: CSAVPTGTHYEQYF. CDR3 nucleotide sequence: TGCAGTGCTGTACCGACAGGGACCCACTACGAGCAGTACTTC. This rearrangement joins TRBV20-1 to TRBJ2-7; 7 nucleotides align to TRBD1. Germline-derived CDR1 and CDR2 are DFQATT and SNEGSKA (reference sequence). The CDR3 contains 14 residues. V gave up 5 bases and J gave up 3 bases; unmatched junction bases: 10.

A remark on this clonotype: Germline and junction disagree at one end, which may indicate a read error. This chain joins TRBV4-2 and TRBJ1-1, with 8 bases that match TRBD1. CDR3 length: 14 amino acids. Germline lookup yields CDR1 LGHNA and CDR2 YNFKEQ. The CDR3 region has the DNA TGTTCTAGCAGCCCCCGACAGGGGAACACTGAAGTTTTCTTT. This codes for CSSSPRQGNTEVFF.

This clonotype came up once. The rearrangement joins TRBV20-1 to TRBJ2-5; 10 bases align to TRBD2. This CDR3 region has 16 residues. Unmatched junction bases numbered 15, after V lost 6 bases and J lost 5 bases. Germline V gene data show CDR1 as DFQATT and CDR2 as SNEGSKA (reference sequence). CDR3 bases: TGCAGTGCCCTGACCGGGACTAGCGTGAGGGCGGAGACCCAGTACTTC. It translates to CSALTGTSVRAETQYF.

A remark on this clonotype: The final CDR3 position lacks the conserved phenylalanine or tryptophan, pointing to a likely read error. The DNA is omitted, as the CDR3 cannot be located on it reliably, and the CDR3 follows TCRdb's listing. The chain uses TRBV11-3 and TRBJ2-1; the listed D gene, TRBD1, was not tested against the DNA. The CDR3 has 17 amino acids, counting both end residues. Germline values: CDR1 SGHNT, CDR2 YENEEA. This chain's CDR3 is CASSLDGRQGGIHEQFS.

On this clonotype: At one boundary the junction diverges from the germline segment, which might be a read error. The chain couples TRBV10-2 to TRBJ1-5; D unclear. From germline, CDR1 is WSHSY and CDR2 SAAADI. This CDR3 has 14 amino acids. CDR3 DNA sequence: TGCCCCAGCAGTGAGTCCCATATCAATCAGCCCCAGCATTTT. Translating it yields CPSSESHINQPQHF.

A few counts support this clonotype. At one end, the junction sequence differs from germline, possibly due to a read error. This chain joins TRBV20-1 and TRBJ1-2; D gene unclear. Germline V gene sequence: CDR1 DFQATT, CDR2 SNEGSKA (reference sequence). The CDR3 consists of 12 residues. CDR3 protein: CRAKALNYGYTF. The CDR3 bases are TGCAGGGCTAAGGCCCTCAACTATGGCTACACCTTC.

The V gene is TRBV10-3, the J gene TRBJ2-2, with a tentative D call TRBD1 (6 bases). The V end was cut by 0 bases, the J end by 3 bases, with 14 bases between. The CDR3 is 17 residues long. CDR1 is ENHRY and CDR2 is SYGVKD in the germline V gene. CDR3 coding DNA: TGTGCCATCAGTGAGTCGAAGGCGCAGGGGTACACCGGGGAGCTGTTTTTT. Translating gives CAISESKAQGYTGELFF.

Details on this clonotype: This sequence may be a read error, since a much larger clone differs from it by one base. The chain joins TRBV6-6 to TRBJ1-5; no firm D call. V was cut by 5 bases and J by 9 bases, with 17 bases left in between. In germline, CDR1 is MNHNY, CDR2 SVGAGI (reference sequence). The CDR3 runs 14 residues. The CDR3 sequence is CASSPIGPLGPQHF. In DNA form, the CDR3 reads TGTGCCAGCAGTCCCATAGGGCCCCTAGGGCCCCAGCATTTT.

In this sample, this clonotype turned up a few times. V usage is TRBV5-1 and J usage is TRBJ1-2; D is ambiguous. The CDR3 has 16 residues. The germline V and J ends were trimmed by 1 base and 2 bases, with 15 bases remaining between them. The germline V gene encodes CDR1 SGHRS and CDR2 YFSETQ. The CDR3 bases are TGCGCCAGCAGCTTGCGGCAGCAAGCGGAAAACTATGGCTACACCTTC. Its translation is CASSLRQQAENYGYTF.

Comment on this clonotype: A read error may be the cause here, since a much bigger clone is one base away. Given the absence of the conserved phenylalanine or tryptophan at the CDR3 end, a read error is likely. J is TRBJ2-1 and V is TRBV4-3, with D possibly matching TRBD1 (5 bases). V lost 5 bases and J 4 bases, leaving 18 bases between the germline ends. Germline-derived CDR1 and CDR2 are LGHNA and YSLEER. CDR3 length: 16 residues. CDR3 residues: CASSVGWGGQYNEQFL. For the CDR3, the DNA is TGCGCCAGCAGCGTCGGGTGGGGCGGCCAGTACAATGAGCAGTTCTTA.

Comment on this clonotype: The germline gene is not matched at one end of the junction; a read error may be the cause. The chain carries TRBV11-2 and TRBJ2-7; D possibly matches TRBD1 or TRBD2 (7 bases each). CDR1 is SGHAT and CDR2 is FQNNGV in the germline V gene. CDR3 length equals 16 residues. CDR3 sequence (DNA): TGTGCAAGCAGCCCAGGGGGAGGGTGCTCCTGGTACGAGCAGTACTTC. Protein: CASSPGGGCSWYEQYF.